This T cell receptor (beta chain) was observed in a study of response to subunit inactivated influenza vaccine. The CDR3 is made up of 14 amino acids. The germline V gene has CDR1 MGHRA and CDR2 YSYEKL. Trimming removed 4 bases at V and 1 base at J, with 10 bases between. TCRdb called the RT-PCR reads again in MiXCR, with one record for every CDR3 protein. The sample yields 450,000 to 700,000 distinct CDR3 sequences, approximately 15% seen once. With regard to this clonotype: Antigen: not known.

Study-wide points: Authors suggested few new T cells are recruited by each seasonal influenza vaccination.

The chain combines TRBV4-1 with TRBJ2-5; a possible D gene is TRBD1 (6 bases). The source is a man between 50 and 59 years old who received an inactivated influenza vaccine. The specimen comprised PBMCs from blood, sampled 12 days after vaccination. CDR3 residues: CASSLGQTQETQYF. DNA for the CDR3: TGCGCCAGCAGCCTAGGACAGACCCAAGAGACCCAGTACTTC.